This T cell receptor (beta chain) emerged from a study of blood T cell repertoires in COVID-19. Study information: The United States, Italy and Spain supplied acute and convalescent COVID-19 samples. Nucleic acid was either cDNA or gDNA, and it came from T cells, B-cell-depleted T cells, or PBMCs.

Study processing details: Amplified reference gene primers provided the basis for estimating nucleated cell counts. Produced via immunoSEQ multiplex PCR; TCRdb's table is partial and in-frame only. V and J calls and clone size are copied from that table; D and trimming were computed from the DNA. Here the sample spans about 160,000 clones, less than 85% being singletons. Germline V CDR1 and CDR2: LGHDT, YNNKEL (reference sequence). V shed 5 bases and J 4 bases; nucleotides not matched to a gene: 2. This CDR3 is built from 13 residues. Followed over time, Seattle patients had been enrolled while infection was active. The table lists this clone with a few counts.

The sequenced sample was peripheral blood. The sequence derives from a woman between 55 and 75 years old with COVID-19, enrolled during active disease. This sequence joins TRBV3-1 (or the pseudogene TRBV3-2) and TRBJ1-2; 9 positions match TRBD1. The DNA for the CDR3 is TGTGCCAGCAGCGCACAGGGGGCCTATGGCTACACCTTC. Translated, it gives CASSAQGAYGYTF.